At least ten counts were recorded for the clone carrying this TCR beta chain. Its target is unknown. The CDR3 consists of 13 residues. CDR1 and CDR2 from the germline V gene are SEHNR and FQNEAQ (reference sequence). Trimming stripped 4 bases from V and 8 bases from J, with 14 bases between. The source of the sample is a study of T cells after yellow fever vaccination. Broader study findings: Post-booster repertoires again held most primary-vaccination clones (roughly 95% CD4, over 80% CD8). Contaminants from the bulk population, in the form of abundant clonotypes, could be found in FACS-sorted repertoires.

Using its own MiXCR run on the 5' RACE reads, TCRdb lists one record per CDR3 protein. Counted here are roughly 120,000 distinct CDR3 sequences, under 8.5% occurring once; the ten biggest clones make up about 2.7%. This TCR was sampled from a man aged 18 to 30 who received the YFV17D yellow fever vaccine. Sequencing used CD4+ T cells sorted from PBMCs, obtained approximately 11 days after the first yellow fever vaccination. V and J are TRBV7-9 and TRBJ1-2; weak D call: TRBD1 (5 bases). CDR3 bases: TGTGCCAGCAGCTCCGATGGGGGATTCGGCTACACCTTC. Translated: CASSSDGGFGYTF. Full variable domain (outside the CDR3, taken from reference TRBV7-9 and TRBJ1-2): DTGVSQNPRHKITKRGQNVTFRCDPISEHNRLYWYRQTLGQGPEFLTYFQNEAQLEKSRLLSDRFSAERPKGSFSTLEIQRTEQGDSAMYLCASSSDGGFGYTFGSGTRLTVV.